This TCR beta chain was recorded in a study of cytomegalovirus exposure and HLA in healthy donors. This clone was seen more than once but under ten times. Its target is unknown. The CDR3 covers 18 residues. The ends were cut back, 4 bases at V and 2 bases at J, with 22 bases in the middle. CDR1 and CDR2 from the germline V gene are MNHEY and SMNVEV (reference sequence). Researchers ran the PCR with 60 Vbeta and 13 Jbeta primers. TCRdb keeps only in-frame clones here, not all; method: immunoSEQ multiplex PCR. The sample consists of approximately 180,000 clones, 60% to 80% of them appearing once. Study-wide points: The likely explanation for a cluster of highly shared sequence variants was sequencing artifact.

This chain connects TRBV27 to TRBJ2-3; a possible D gene is TRBD2 (7 bases). The TCR sequence derives from a woman in her forties or fifties in good health and CMV-seropositive. Material: PBMCs. CDR3 sequence (DNA): TGTGCCAGCAGTTCCAGGGAGGGGGATGCTGGCGACACAGATACGCAGTATTTT. The encoded protein is CASSSREGDAGDTDTQYF.